A selection of T cell receptor beta chains follows, all from one sample in a study of T cells after yellow fever vaccination. TCRdb ran MiXCR on the 5' RACE reads and lists one entry per CDR3 protein. Among roughly 30,000 distinct CDR3 sequences, approximately 6% were seen once, and the ten largest hold approximately 25%. Sequencing used PBMCs, either bulk or a sorted T-cell subset (CD4+, CD8+, memory, or dextramer-sorted; not recorded which), obtained on the day of the yellow fever booster vaccination. The origin of the receptors is a man aged 25-45 years who received the YFV17D yellow fever vaccine. Each CDR3 is given with its conserved first and last residue. D genes are given only for firm matches. Size is stated for part of the rows, as once, few or many counts, or as a class when the clone is expanded.

clone_size	v_call	j_call	d_call	cdr3_aa	cdr3_nt
medium-sized	TRBV6-5	TRBJ2-1	NA	CASSSRGSGIYNEQFF	TGTGCCAGCAGTTCCCGGGGTAGCGGAATTTACAATGAGCAGTTCTTC
many	TRBV6-1	TRBJ2-5	TRBD2	CASGLAGGLVETQYF	TGTGCCAGTGGACTAGCGGGAGGCCTAGTGGAGACCCAGTACTTC
NA	TRBV6-5	TRBJ1-2	NA	CASSYLGQNYGYTF	TGTGCCAGCAGTTACTTGGGGCAGAACTATGGCTACACCTTC
many	TRBV20-1	TRBJ2-5	NA	CSAPTAAKETQYF	TGCAGTGCTCCGACGGCAGCTAAAGAGACCCAGTACTTC
few	TRBV20-1	TRBJ2-7	NA	CSALATRGSYEQYF	TGCAGTGCTCTTGCTACAAGGGGCTCCTACGAGCAGTACTTC
NA	TRBV5-1	TRBJ2-7	NA	CASKQGEYEQYF	TGCGCCAGCAAACAGGGTGAATACGAGCAGTACTTC
many	TRBV7-2	TRBJ1-1	NA	CASSLGSGWTEAFF	TGTGCCAGCAGCTTAGGGTCAGGCTGGACTGAAGCTTTCTTT
NA	TRBV20-1	TRBJ1-2	NA	CSAGNGVIGYGYTF	TGCAGTGCTGGGAATGGGGTTATCGGCTATGGCTACACCTTC
many	TRBV4-2	TRBJ1-2	TRBD1	CASSQEAGGFGYGYTF	TGTGCCAGCAGCCAAGAGGCAGGGGGCTTTGGCTATGGCTACACCTTC
few	TRBV30	TRBJ1-2	TRBD1	CAWRMDRNYGYTF	TGTGCCTGGAGGATGGACAGGAACTATGGCTACACCTTC
NA	TRBV5-1	TRBJ2-3	NA	CASNLHFTTDTQYF	TGCGCCAGCAACCTTCATTTCACCACAGATACGCAGTATTTT
many	TRBV6-1	TRBJ1-2	NA	CASSEAGYYGYTF	TGTGCCAGCAGTGAAGCGGGCTACTATGGCTACACCTTC
many	TRBV28	TRBJ2-6	NA	CASSIDGANVLTF	TGTGCCAGCAGCATCGACGGGGCCAACGTCCTGACTTTC
NA	TRBV27	TRBJ1-6	TRBD1	CASRVGGSSPLHF	TGTGCCAGCCGAGTAGGGGGCAGTTCACCCCTCCACTTT
many	TRBV6-2/TRBV6-3	TRBJ1-5	TRBD1	CASRDGTDYSNQPQHF	TGTGCCAGCAGAGACGGGACAGACTATAGCAATCAGCCCCAGCATTTT
many	TRBV18	TRBJ1-3	NA	CASSQQGQTGNTIYF	TGTGCCAGCTCACAACAGGGTCAAACTGGAAACACCATATATTTT
NA	TRBV19	TRBJ2-5	TRBD1	CATGTGSVRRETQYF	TGTGCCACAGGGACAGGGTCGGTGAGGAGGGAGACCCAGTACTTC
many	TRBV7-6	TRBJ1-1	NA	CASSPHSGGVEAFF	TGTGCCAGCAGCCCCCACTCCGGGGGGGTTGAAGCTTTCTTT
many	TRBV20-1	TRBJ2-3	TRBD2	CSARETSGNEDTQYF	TGCAGTGCTAGGGAGACTAGCGGGAACGAAGATACGCAGTATTTT
many	TRBV6-1	TRBJ1-1	TRBD1	CASRDETGSRNTEAFF	TGTGCCAGCAGAGACGAGACAGGGTCTAGGAACACTGAAGCTTTCTTT
few	TRBV6-1	TRBJ2-6	TRBD1	CASSPDRGASGANVLTF	TGTGCCAGCAGTCCGGACAGGGGCGCGTCTGGGGCCAACGTCCTGACTTTC
many	TRBV3-1	TRBJ2-7	NA	CASSQDGGEQYF	TGTGCCAGCAGCCAAGACGGAGGCGAGCAGTACTTC
NA	TRBV20-1	TRBJ2-7	NA	CSASSGTADYEQYF	TGCAGTGCTTCATCCGGGACGGCAGATTACGAGCAGTACTTC
many	TRBV5-1	TRBJ1-5	NA	CASSPDSSNQPQHF	TGCGCCAGCAGCCCCGACAGCTCCAATCAGCCCCAGCATTTT
many	TRBV7-9	TRBJ2-2	NA	CASHKSGELFF	TGTGCCAGCCATAAGTCCGGGGAGCTGTTTTTT
many	TRBV29-1	TRBJ2-7	NA	CSVGDYEQYF	TGCAGCGTTGGCGACTACGAGCAGTACTTC
NA	TRBV6-4	TRBJ2-6	NA	CTSSDSSSSSGANVLTF	TGTACCAGCAGTGACTCGTCTTCCAGCTCTGGGGCCAACGTCCTGACTTTC
NA	TRBV30	TRBJ2-1	TRBD1	CAWSVLRDRSYNEQFF	TGTGCCTGGAGTGTACTGAGGGACAGATCCTACAATGAGCAGTTCTTC
many	TRBV14	TRBJ2-5	NA	CASSQSAGSQAQYF	TGTGCCAGCAGCCAATCAGCCGGCAGCCAGGCCCAGTACTTC
NA	TRBV7-6	TRBJ2-1	TRBD1	CASSLSWTGGEQFF	TGTGCCAGCAGCTTAAGTTGGACAGGGGGTGAGCAGTTCTTC
NA	TRBV2	TRBJ2-2	TRBD1	CAICYRGFVSANTGELFF	TGTGCCATCTGTTACAGGGGCTTTGTTAGCGCGAACACCGGGGAGCTGTTTTTT
medium-sized	TRBV7-9	TRBJ1-2	NA	CASSQDTYGGGYTF	TGTGCCAGCAGCCAGGACACATATGGAGGCGGCTACACCTTC
few	TRBV9	TRBJ1-2	NA	CASSVESGRRRSAYGYTF	TGTGCCAGCAGCGTAGAGTCGGGCAGGCGGCGAAGCGCCTATGGCTACACCTTC
many	TRBV27	TRBJ2-7	TRBD1	CASSPLSSGTGVEQYF	TGTGCCAGCAGTCCCCTCTCCTCCGGGACAGGGGTTGAGCAGTACTTC
many	TRBV6-1	TRBJ2-4	NA	CASRFWGHIQYF	TGTGCCAGCAGGTTTTGGGGGCACATTCAGTACTTC
many	TRBV4-1	TRBJ2-2	TRBD2	CASSPGTSGANTGELFF	TGCGCCAGCAGCCCGGGGACTAGCGGGGCGAACACCGGGGAGCTGTTTTTT
NA	TRBV14	TRBJ1-6	NA	CASSAGQNNSPLHF	TGTGCCAGCAGCGCGGGACAAAATAATTCACCCCTCCACTTT
many	TRBV25-1	TRBJ2-2	TRBD2	CASSPLAANTGELFF	TGTGCCAGCAGCCCCCTAGCGGCGAACACCGGGGAGCTGTTTTTT
many	TRBV29-1	TRBJ2-5	NA	CSVEGSNSGGETQYF	TGCAGCGTTGAAGGCTCGAACAGTGGCGGGGAGACCCAGTACTTC
many	TRBV11-2	TRBJ1-2	NA	CASSLDRVGRTNYGYTF	TGTGCCAGCAGCTTAGATCGCGTTGGACGGACTAACTATGGCTACACCTTC